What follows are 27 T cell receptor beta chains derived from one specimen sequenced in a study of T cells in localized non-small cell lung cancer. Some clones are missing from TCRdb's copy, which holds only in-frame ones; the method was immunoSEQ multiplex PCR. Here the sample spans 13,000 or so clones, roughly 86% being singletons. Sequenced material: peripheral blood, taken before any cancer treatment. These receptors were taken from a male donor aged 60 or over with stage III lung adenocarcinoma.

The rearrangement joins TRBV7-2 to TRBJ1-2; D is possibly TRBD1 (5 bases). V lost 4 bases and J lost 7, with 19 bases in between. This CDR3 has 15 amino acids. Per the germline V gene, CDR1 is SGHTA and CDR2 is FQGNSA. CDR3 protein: CASSSPPRREGGYTF. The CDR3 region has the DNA TGTGCCAGCAGCTCCCCCCCGCGCAGGGAGGGTGGCTACACCTTC.

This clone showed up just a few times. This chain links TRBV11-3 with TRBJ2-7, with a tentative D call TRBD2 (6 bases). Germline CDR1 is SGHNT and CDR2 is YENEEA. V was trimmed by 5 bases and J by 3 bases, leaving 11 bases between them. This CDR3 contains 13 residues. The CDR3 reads CASSEGLVYEQYF. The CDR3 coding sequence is TGTGCCAGCAGCGAGGGACTGGTCTACGAGCAGTACTTC. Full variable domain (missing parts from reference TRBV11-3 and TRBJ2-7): EAGVVQSPRYKIIEKKQPVAFWCNPISGHNTLYWYLQNLGQGPELLIRYENEEAVDDSQLPKDRFSAERLKGVDSTLKIQPAELGDSAVYLCASSEGLVYEQYFGPGTRLTVT.

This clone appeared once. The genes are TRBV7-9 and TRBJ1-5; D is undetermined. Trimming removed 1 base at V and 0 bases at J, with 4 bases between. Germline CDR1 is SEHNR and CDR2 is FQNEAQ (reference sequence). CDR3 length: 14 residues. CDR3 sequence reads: CASSLGVSNQPQHF. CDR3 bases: TGTGCCAGCAGCTTAGGGGTTAGCAATCAGCCCCAGCATTTT.

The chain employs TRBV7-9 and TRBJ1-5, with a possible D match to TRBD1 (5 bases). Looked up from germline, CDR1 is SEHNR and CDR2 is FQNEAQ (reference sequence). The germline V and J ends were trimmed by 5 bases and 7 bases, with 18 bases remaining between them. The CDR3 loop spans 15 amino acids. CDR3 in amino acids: CASSLGSGGGQPQHF. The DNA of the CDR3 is TGTGCCAGCAGCCTAGGGTCGGGGGGAGGCCAGCCCCAGCATTTT.

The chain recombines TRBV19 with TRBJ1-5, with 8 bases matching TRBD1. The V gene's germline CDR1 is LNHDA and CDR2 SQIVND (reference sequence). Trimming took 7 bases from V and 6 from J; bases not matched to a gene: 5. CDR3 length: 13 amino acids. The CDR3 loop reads CASTGQGFQPQHF. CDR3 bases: TGTGCCAGTACCGGACAGGGATTTCAGCCCCAGCATTTT.

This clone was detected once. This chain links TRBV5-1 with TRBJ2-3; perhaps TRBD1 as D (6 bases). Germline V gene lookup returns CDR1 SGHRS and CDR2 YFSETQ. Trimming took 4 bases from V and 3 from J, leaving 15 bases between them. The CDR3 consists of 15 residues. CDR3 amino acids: CASSTSGVWTDTQYF. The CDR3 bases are TGCGCCAGCAGCACGTCAGGGGTTTGGACAGATACGCAGTATTTT.

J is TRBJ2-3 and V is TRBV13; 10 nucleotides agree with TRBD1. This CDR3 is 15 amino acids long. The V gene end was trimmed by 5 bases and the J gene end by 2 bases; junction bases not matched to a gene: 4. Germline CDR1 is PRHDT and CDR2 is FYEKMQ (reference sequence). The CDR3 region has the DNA TGTGCCAGCAGCCGGACAGGGGGACTCACAGATACGCAGTATTTT. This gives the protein CASSRTGGLTDTQYF.

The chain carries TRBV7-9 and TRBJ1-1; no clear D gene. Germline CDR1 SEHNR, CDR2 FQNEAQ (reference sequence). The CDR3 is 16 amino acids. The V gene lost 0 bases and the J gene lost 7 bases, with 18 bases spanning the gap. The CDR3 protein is CASSLASASSRFEAFF. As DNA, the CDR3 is TGTGCCAGCAGCTTAGCCTCCGCCAGTAGTAGATTTGAAGCTTTCTTT.

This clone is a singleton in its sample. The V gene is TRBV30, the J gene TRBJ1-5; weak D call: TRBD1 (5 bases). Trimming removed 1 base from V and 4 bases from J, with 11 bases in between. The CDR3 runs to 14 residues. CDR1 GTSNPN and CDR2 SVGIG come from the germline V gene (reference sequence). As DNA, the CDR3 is TGTGCCTGGAGTGAGGTGGCAGGGAATCAGCCCCAGCATTTT. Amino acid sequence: CAWSEVAGNQPQHF.

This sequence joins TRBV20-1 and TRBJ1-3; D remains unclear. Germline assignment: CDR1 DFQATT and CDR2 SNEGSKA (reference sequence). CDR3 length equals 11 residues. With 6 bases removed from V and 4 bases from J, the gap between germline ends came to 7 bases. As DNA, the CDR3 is TGCAGTGCCTTGACGGGAAACACCATATATTTT. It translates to CSALTGNTIYF.

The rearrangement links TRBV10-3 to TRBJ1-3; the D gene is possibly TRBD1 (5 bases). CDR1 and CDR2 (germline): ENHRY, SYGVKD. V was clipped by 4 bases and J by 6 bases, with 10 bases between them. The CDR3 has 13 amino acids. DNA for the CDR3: TGTGCCATCAGTGCAGGGATTGCAAACACCATATATTTT. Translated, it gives CAISAGIANTIYF.

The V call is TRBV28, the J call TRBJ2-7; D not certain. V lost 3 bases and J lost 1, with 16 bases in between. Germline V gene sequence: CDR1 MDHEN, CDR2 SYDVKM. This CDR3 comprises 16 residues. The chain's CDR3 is CASSFSLSGLSYEQYF. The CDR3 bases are TGTGCCAGCAGTTTTTCTCTTTCCGGTCTTTCCTACGAGCAGTACTTC.

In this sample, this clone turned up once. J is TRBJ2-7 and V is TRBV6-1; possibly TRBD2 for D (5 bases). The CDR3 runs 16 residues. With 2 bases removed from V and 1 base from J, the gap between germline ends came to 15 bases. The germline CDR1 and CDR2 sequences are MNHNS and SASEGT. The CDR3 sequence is CASSELRDLGSYEQYF. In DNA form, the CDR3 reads TGTGCCAGCAGTGAATTGAGGGATCTAGGGTCCTACGAGCAGTACTTC.

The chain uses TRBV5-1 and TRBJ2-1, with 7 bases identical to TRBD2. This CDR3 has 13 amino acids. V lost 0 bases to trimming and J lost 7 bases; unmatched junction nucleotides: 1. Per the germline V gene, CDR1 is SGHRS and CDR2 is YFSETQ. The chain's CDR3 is CASSLDGGNEQFF. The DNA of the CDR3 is TGCGCCAGCAGCTTGGACGGGGGGAATGAGCAGTTCTTC.

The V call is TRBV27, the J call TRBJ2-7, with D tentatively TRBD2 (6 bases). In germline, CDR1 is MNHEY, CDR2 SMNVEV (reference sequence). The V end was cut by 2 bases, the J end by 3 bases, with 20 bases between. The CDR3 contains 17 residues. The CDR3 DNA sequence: TGTGCCAGCAGTTTAACGGGGGACGGAAAAATATACTACGAGCAGTACTTC. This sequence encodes CASSLTGDGKIYYEQYF.

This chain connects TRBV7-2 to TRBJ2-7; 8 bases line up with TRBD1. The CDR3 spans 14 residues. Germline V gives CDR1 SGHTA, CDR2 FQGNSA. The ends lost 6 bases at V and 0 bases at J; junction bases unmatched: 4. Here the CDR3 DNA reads TGTGCCAGCAGAATAGACAGGGGCTCCTACGAGCAGTACTTC. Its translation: CASRIDRGSYEQYF.

Here the CDR3 DNA reads TGTGCCACCACCCTCTTGGGACAGACTGAAGCTTTCTTT. Protein product: CATTLLGQTEAFF. The chain recombines TRBV19 with TRBJ1-1, with TRBD1 identical over 7 bases. CDR1 LNHDA and CDR2 SQIVND come from the germline V gene (reference sequence). CDR3 size: 13 residues. Trimming took 10 bases from V and 5 from J; bases not matched to a gene: 10.

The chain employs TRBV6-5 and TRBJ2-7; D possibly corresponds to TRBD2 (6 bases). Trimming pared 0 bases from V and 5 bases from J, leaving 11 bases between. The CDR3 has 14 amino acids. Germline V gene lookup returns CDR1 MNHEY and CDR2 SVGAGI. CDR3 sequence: CASSYSSPGDEQYF. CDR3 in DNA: TGTGCCAGCAGTTACTCCAGTCCGGGGGACGAGCAGTACTTC.

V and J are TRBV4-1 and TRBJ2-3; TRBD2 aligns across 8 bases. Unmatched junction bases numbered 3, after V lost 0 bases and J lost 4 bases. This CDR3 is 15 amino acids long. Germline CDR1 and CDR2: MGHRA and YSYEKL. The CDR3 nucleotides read TGCGCCAGCAGCCAAGATCAGGGACTAGCAGATACGCAGTATTTT. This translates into CASSQDQGLADTQYF.

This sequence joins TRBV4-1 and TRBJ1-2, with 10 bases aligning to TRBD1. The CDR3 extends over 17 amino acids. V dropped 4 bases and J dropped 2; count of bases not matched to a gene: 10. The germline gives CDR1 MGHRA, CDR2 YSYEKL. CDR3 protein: CASSLDPGTGANYGYTF. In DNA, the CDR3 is TGCGCCAGCAGCCTGGACCCCGGGACAGGGGCGAACTATGGCTACACCTTC.

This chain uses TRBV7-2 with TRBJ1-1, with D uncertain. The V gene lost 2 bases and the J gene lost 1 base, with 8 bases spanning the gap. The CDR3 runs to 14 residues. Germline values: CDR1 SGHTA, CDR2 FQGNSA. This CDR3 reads CASSLQYQNTEAFF. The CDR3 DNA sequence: TGTGCCAGCAGCTTACAATACCAGAACACTGAAGCTTTCTTT.

The CDR3 loop reads CASSFGAGRNQPQHF. The CDR3 nucleotides are TGTGCCAGCAGTTTTGGGGCAGGGCGCAATCAGCCCCAGCATTTT. The chain employs TRBV27 and TRBJ1-5; D may be TRBD1 (5 bases). The ends were cut back, 3 bases at V and 2 bases at J, with 11 bases in the middle. CDR1 and CDR2 from the germline V gene are MNHEY and SMNVEV (reference sequence). CDR3 length: 15 amino acids.

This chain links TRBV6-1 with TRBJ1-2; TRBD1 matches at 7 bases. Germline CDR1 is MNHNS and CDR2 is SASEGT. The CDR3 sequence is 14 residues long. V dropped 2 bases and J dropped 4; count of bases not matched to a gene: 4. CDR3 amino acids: CASSERDSLYGYTF. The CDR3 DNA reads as TGTGCCAGCAGTGAAAGGGACAGCCTCTATGGCTACACCTTC.

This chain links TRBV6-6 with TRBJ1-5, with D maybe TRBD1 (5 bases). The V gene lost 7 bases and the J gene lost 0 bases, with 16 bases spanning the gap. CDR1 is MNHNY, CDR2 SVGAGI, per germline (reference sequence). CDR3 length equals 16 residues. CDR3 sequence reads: CASTPGGAYSNQPQHF. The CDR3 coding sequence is TGTGCCAGCACCCCAGGCGGGGCCTATAGCAATCAGCCCCAGCATTTT.

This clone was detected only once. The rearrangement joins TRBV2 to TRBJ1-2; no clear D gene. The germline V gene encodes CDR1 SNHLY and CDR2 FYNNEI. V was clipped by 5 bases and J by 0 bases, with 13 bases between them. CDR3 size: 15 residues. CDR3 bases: TGTGCCAGCAGTTCAGTAGTGGAAGCTAACTATGGCTACACCTTC. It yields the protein CASSSVVEANYGYTF.

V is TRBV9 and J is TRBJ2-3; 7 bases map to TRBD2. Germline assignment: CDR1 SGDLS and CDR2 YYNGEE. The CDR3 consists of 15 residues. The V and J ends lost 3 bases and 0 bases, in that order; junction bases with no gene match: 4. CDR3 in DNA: TGTGCCAGCAGCGCAGGAGCGGGGAGCACAGATACGCAGTATTTT. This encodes CASSAGAGSTDTQYF.

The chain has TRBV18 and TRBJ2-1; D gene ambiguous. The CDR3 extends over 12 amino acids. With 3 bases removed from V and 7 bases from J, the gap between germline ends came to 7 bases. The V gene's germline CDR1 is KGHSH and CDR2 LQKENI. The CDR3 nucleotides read TGTGCCAGCTCACCCCTGGGGAATGAGCAGTTCTTC. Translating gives CASSPLGNEQFF. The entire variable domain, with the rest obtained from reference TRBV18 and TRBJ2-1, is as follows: NAGVMQNPRHLVRRRGQEARLRCSPMKGHSHVYWYRQLPEEGLKFMVYLQKENIIDESGMPKERFSAEFPKEGPSILRIQQVVRGDSAAYFCASSPLGNEQFFGPGTRLTVL.